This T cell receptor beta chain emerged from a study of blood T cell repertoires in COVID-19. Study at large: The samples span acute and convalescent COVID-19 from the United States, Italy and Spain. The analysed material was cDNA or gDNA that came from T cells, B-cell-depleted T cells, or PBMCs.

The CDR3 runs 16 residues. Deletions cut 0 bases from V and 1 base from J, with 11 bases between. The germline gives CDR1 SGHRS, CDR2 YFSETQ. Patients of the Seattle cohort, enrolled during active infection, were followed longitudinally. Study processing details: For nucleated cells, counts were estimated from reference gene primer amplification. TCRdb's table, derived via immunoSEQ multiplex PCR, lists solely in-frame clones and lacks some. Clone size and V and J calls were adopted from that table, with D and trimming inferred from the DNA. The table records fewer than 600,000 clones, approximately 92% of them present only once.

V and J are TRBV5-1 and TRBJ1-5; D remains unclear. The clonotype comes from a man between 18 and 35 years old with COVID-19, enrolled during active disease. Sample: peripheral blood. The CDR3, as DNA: TGCGCCAGCAGCTTGGGAGGCGCTGGGAGCAATCAGCCCCAGCATTTT. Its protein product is CASSLGGAGSNQPQHF.